A selection of T cell receptor beta chains follows, all from one sample in a study of OX40 agonist ivuxolimab in advanced cancers. The method was immunoSEQ multiplex PCR; TCRdb's version includes in-frame clones alone and lacks a portion of them. The table lists 65,000 to 80,000 clones, over 80% of them singletons. The sample here was CD4+ or CD8+ T cells sorted from blood, taken in a trial of the OX40 agonist ivuxolimab. These receptors all come from an adult with an advanced solid tumor such as melanoma, head and neck, liver or kidney cancer. The CDR3 runs from the conserved cysteine through the conserved F or W. The D gene is left open where the match is weak. Clone size, where shown, is once, few, many, or a class for clones that have expanded.

V | size | D | length | CDR3
TRBV19 | NA | NA | 13 | CASSITGFHGYTF
TRBV28 | NA | NA | 14 | CASRPVRAVTEAFF
TRBV27 | few | NA | 14 | CASSLGGGGQPQHF
TRBV5-4 | NA | NA | 14 | CASSLGGVPYEQYF
TRBV4-3 | NA | NA | 20 | CASSQDPPQLSGETYNEQFF
TRBV5-6 | once | NA | 15 | CASSLQPGSYNEQFF
TRBV7-9 | NA | TRBD2 | 16 | CASSLINSGRYNEQFF
TRBV7-9 | NA | TRBD2 | 15 | CASSSPGLAAYEQYF
TRBV9 | NA | NA | 11 | CASSSPGELFF
TRBV27 | NA | NA | 15 | CASSPKTESTDTQYF
TRBV27 | NA | TRBD2 | 16 | CASSLPGTSNRNEQFF
TRBV4-2 | NA | NA | 14 | CASSQEPLEGEQYF
TRBV2 | once | TRBD2 | 18 | CASSDASMGLAGVGEQFF
TRBV19 | NA | NA | 12 | CASSADGYEQYF
TRBV6-5 | NA | TRBD2 | 15 | CASSQGLAPYNEQFF
TRBV23-1 | NA | NA | 14 | CASSNRTEYTEAFF
TRBV5-1 | NA | NA | 16 | CASSLAQGSLNTEAFF
TRBV4-1 | NA | NA | 14 | CASTFDQQVEKLFF
TRBV7-6 | NA | TRBD2 | 14 | CASSLSGSLDEQFF
TRBV5-5 | NA | NA | 12 | CASSFGSGFYTF
TRBV27 | few | NA | 15 | CASSLGAGDQETQYF
TRBV4-1 | NA | NA | 13 | CASSQAGTYGYTF
TRBV13 | NA | NA | 14 | CASSLGVSGYEQYF
TRBV2 | NA | NA | 14 | CASSLRTSNSPLHF
TRBV18 | NA | NA | 16 | CASSPLSGDLSYEQYF
TRBV7-8 | NA | TRBD2 | 17 | CASSLWSSGERWNEQFF
TRBV7-9 | NA | TRBD1 | 15 | CASSLDQGGNQPQHF
TRBV4-3 | NA | NA | 15 | CASSPDRSLNQPQHF
TRBV5-6 | NA | NA | 12 | CASSSTTDTQYF
TRBV4-1 | NA | NA | 18 | CASSQDVVGGLYQETQYF
TRBV16 | NA | NA | 12 | CASSQGGNTIYF
TRBV7-9 | once | NA | 15 | CASSSGTNIQETQYF
TRBV27 | NA | NA | 14 | CASSPRTDTDTQYF
TRBV7-3 | NA | TRBD2 | 15 | CASSSGTSGSETQYF
TRBV27 | once | NA | 13 | CASSLGVYQPQHF
TRBV5-1 | once | NA | 13 | CASVYLGGDTQYF
TRBV4-3 | NA | NA | 16 | CASSQATILRYNEQFF
TRBV27 | NA | NA | 14 | CASSSGGARYEQYF
TRBV7-9 | NA | TRBD2 | 16 | CASRPASGSSYNEQFF
TRBV7-9 | once | NA | 14 | CASSSSGTAYEQYF
TRBV4-1 | NA | TRBD1 | 15 | CASSLGQGAYNEQFF
TRBV6-5 | NA | TRBD2 | 12 | CGAGLYTGELFF
TRBV7-6 | NA | NA | 14 | CASSLVAGEETQYF
TRBV7-8 | NA | NA | 12 | CASSGQHEKLFF
TRBV6-5 | NA | TRBD1 | 15 | CASSYRGTGFGEQYF
TRBV11-3 | NA | NA | 11 | CASEKGVSAFF
TRBV7-9 | NA | TRBD2 | 16 | CASSGGTSGVTGELFF
TRBV19 | NA | NA | 15 | CASSIGGNSYNEQFF
TRBV5-4 | NA | NA | 17 | CASSLIGVRSGANVLTF
TRBV11-2 | NA | NA | 16 | CASSLLARNIYNEQFF
TRBV4-2 | NA | NA | 15 | CASSRVGGSYNEQFF
TRBV4-1 | NA | NA | 15 | CASSQVDATNEKLFF